This entry lists 8 T cell receptor beta chains sequenced from one sample in a study of shared clonotypes between healthy human individuals. Terminally differentiated effector memory CD45RA+ cells were excluded by CCR7 positive selection of CD45RO-negative cells. Profiling relied on immunoSEQ multiplex PCR, and the TCRdb table lists in-frame clones only, not all of them. Of hundreds of thousands of clones detected, about 91% appear once; the ten largest clones hold about 24%. The specimen was naive CD8+ T cells sorted from blood. The receptor set was obtained from a man aged 25 to 40 in good health.

This clone was detected only a few times. V gene TRBV7-6 combines with J gene TRBJ1-1; 7 bases are a match to TRBD1. Germline V gives CDR1 SGHVS, CDR2 FNYEAQ. The CDR3 runs to 16 residues. With V trimmed by 1 base and J by 0 bases, 5 bases remained unmatched. CDR3 in DNA: TGTGCCAGCAGCTTAGACCCGACAGGGCTGAACACTGAAGCTTTCTTT. It encodes CASSLDPTGLNTEAFF.

A word on this clone: In the same sample, other DNA sequences code for this CDR3. The chain has TRBV5-4 and TRBJ2-2; 8 positions agree with TRBD2. Trimming removed 0 bases from V and 4 bases from J; junction bases left unmatched: 2. CDR3 length: 15 amino acids. The germline CDR1 and CDR2 sequences are SGHNT and YYREEE (reference sequence). CDR3 sequence: CASSLVSGSTGELFF. The DNA for the CDR3 is TGTGCCAGCAGCTTGGTCAGCGGGAGCACCGGGGAGCTGTTTTTT.

This clone appeared a single time. The V gene is TRBV7-9, the J gene TRBJ2-7; 10 bases are shared with TRBD1. CDR3 length: 14 residues. Germline CDR1 SEHNR, CDR2 FQNEAQ (reference sequence). Trimming removed 5 bases from V and 5 bases from J; junction bases left unmatched: 6. DNA for the CDR3: TGTGCCAGCAGCCCCGGACAGGGGGTCCACGAGCAGTACTTC. It translates to CASSPGQGVHEQYF. Combining the CDR3 with reference TRBV7-9 and TRBJ2-7 gives the whole variable domain DTGVSQNPRHKITKRGQNVTFRCDPISEHNRLYWYRQTLGQGPEFLTYFQNEAQLEKSRLLSDRFSAERPKGSFSTLEIQRTEQGDSAMYLCASSPGQGVHEQYFGPGTRLTVT.

The rearrangement links TRBV13 to TRBJ2-2; D may be TRBD1 (6 bases). The CDR3 is made up of 16 amino acids. V lost 4 bases, J lost 1 base, and 13 bases lay in between. Germline values: CDR1 PRHDT, CDR2 FYEKMQ (reference sequence). The CDR3 DNA reads as TGTGCCAGCAGCTCCTTACAGGGCCGGAACACCGGGGAGCTGTTTTTT. It encodes CASSSLQGRNTGELFF.

This sequence joins TRBV6-1 and TRBJ2-7, with D perhaps matching TRBD1 (5 bases). Germline CDR1 is MNHNS and CDR2 is SASEGT. V was clipped by 3 bases and J by 2 bases, with 17 bases between them. The CDR3 totals 16 residues. The CDR3 reads CASSDTIQTATYEQYF. The DNA for the CDR3 is TGTGCCAGCAGTGACACTATACAGACAGCGACCTACGAGCAGTACTTC.

The rearrangement links TRBV11-1 to TRBJ2-1; D tentatively reads TRBD1 or TRBD2 (5 bases each). V gave up 8 bases and J gave up 0 bases, with 14 bases separating them. CDR3 size: 15 residues. Germline V gene sequence: CDR1 SGHAT, CDR2 FQDESV (reference sequence). CDR3 nucleotides: TGTGCCAGCTCGGCCTTTGGGGGCTCCTACAATGAGCAGTTCTTC. Amino acid sequence: CASSAFGGSYNEQFF.

The rearrangement joins TRBV30 to TRBJ2-6; maybe TRBD1 (6 bases). The CDR3 runs 18 residues. The germline gives CDR1 GTSNPN, CDR2 SVGIG (reference sequence). V was trimmed by 6 bases and J by 0 bases, leaving 21 bases between them. Written as DNA, the CDR3 is TGTGCCTGCCTACAGGGCATGATCCCCTTCTCTGGGGCCAACGTCCTGACTTTC. This encodes CACLQGMIPFSGANVLTF. Supplemented by reference TRBV30 and TRBJ2-6, the full variable domain reads SQTIHQWPATLVQPVGSPLSLECTVEGTSNPNLYWYRQAAGRGLQLLFYSVGIGQISSEVPQNLSASRPQDRQFILSSKKLLLSDSGFYLCACLQGMIPFSGANVLTFGAGSRLTVL.

This clone appeared a single time. The J gene is TRBJ1-1, the V gene TRBV2, with D possibly being TRBD1 (5 bases). The V end lost 7 bases, the J end lost 1 base, and 10 bases lay between the germline ends. The CDR3 is made up of 13 amino acids. Germline-derived CDR1 and CDR2 are SNHLY and FYNNEI. The CDR3 sequence is CASTLDKNTEAFF. For the CDR3, the DNA is TGTGCCAGCACGTTGGACAAGAACACTGAAGCTTTCTTT.